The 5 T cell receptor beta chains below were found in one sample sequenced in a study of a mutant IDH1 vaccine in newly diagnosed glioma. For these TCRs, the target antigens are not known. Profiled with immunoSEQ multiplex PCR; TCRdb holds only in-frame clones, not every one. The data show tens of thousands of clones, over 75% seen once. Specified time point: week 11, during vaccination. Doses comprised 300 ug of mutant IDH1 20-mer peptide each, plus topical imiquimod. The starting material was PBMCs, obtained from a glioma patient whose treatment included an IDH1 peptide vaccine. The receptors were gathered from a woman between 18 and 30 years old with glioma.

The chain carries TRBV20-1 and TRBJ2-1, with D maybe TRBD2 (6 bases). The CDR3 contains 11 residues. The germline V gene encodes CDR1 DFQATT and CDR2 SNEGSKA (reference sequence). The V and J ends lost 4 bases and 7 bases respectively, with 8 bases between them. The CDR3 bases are TGCAGTGCTAACCGGGAGAATGAGCAGTTCTTC. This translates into CSANRENEQFF.

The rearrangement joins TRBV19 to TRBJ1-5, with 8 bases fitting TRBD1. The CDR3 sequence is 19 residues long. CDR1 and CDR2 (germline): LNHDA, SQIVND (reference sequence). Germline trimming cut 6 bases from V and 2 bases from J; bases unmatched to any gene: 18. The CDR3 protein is CASSRPGQETRWGNQPQHF. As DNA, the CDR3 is TGTGCCAGTAGCCGCCCGGGACAGGAAACACGATGGGGCAATCAGCCCCAGCATTTT.

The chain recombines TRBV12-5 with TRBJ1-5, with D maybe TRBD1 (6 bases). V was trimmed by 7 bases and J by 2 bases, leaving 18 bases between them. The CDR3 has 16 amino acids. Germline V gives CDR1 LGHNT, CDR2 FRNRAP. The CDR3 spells CASEAVGGTGNQPQHF. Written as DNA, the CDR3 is TGTGCTAGTGAAGCGGTGGGGGGCACTGGCAATCAGCCCCAGCATTTT.

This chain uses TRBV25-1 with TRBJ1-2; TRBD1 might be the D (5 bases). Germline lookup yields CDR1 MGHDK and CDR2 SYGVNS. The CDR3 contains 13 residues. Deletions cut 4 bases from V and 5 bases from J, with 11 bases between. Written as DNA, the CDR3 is TGTGCCAGCAGTGCTGTGGGGGGGTATGGCTACACCTTC. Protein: CASSAVGGYGYTF.

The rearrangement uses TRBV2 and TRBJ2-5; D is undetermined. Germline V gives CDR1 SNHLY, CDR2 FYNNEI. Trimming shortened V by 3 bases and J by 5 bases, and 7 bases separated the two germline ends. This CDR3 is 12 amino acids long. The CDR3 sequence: CASSDVEETQYF. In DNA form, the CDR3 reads TGTGCCAGCAGTGATGTAGAGGAGACCCAGTACTTC.